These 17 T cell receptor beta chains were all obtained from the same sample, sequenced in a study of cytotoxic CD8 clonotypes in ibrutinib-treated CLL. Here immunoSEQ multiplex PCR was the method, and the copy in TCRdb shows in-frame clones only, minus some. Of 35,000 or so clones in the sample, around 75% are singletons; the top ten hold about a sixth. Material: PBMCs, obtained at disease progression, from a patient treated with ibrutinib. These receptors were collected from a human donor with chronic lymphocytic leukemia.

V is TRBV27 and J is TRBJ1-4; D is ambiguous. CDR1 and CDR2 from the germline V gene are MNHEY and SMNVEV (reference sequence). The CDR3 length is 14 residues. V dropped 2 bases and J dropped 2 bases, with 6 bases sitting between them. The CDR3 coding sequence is TGTGCCAGCAGTTTACTGGGGACTAATGAAAAACTGTTTTTT. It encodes CASSLLGTNEKLFF. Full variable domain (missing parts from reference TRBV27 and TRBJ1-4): EAQVTQNPRYLITVTGKKLTVTCSQNMNHEYMSWYRQDPGLGLRQIYYSMNVEVTDKGDVPEGYKVSRKEKRNFPLILESPSPNQTSLYFCASSLLGTNEKLFFGSGTQLSVL.

CDR3 sequence (DNA): TGTGCCAGCAGGGACCCTAGCGGGGGACCCACGCAGTATTTT. Its protein is CASRDPSGGPTQYF. This sequence joins TRBV2 and TRBJ2-3; 10 bases fit TRBD2. The germline V gene encodes CDR1 SNHLY and CDR2 FYNNEI. CDR3 length: 14 amino acids. The V segment lost 6 bases and the J segment 9 bases; nucleotides outside the gene matches: 9.

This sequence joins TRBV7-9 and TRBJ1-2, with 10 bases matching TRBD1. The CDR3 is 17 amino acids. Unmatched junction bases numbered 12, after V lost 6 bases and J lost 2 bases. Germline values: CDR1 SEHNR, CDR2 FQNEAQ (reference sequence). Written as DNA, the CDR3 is TGTGCCAGCAGTTCCATGACAGGGGGCCGGGGGAACTATGGCTACACCTTC. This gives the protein CASSSMTGGRGNYGYTF. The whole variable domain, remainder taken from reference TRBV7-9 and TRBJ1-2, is DTGVSQNPRHKITKRGQNVTFRCDPISEHNRLYWYRQTLGQGPEFLTYFQNEAQLEKSRLLSDRFSAERPKGSFSTLEIQRTEQGDSAMYLCASSSMTGGRGNYGYTFGSGTRLTVV.

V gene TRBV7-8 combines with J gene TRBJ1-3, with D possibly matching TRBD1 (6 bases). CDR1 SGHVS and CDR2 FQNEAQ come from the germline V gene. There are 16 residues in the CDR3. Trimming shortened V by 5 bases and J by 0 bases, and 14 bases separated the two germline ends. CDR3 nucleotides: TGTGCCAGCAGCGTCGAGGACAGATCCTCTGGAAACACCATATATTTT. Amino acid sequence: CASSVEDRSSGNTIYF.

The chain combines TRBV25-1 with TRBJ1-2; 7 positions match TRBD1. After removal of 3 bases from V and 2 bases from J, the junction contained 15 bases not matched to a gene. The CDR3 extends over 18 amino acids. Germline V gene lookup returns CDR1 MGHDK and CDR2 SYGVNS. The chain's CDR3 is CASSDPRDRQGGNYGYTF. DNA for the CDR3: TGTGCCAGCAGTGATCCCCGGGATCGCCAGGGGGGGAACTATGGCTACACCTTC.

In nucleotides, the CDR3 is TGTGCCAGCAGCGCCGGGACAGGTAATCAGCCCCAGCATTTT. As protein: CASSAGTGNQPQHF. The gene calls are TRBV5-5 and TRBJ1-5; 8 positions agree with TRBD1. There are 14 residues in the CDR3. The germline V gene has CDR1 SGHKS and CDR2 YYEKEE (reference sequence). Trimming at V came to 4 bases and at J to 4 bases, leaving 4 bases not matched to a gene.

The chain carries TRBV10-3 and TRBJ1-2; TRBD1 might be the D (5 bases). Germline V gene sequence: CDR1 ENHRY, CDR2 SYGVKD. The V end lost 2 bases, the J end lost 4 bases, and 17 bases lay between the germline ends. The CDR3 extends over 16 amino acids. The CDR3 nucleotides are TGTGCCATCAGTGAGAGGAGGGGCAAGCTCTCCTATGGCTACACCTTC. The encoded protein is CAISERRGKLSYGYTF.

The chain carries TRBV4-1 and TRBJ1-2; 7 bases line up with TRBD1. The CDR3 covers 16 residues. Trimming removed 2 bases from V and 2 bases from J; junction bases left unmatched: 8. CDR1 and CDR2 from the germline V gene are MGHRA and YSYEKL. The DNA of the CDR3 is TGCGCCAGCAGCCAACTGTCCGACAGGGCCAACTATGGCTACACCTTC. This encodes CASSQLSDRANYGYTF.

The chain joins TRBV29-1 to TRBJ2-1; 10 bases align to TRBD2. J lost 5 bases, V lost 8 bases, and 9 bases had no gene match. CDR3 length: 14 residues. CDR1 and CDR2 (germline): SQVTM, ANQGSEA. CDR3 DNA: TGCAGCAGCACGAGACTAGCGGGCAACAATGAGCAGTTCTTC. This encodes CSSTRLAGNNEQFF.

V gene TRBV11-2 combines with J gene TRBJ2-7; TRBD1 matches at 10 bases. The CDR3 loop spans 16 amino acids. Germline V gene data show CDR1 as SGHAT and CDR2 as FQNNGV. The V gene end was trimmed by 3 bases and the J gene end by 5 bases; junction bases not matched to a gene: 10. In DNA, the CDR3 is TGTGCCAGCAGCTTGTTACCTCCGGGACAGGGGAACGAGCAGTACTTC. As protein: CASSLLPPGQGNEQYF.

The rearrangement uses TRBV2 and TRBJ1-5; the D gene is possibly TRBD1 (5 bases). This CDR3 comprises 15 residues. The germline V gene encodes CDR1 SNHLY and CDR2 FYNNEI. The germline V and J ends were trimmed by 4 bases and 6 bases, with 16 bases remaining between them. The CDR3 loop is CASSVGDAGFQPQHF. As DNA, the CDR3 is TGTGCCAGCAGTGTCGGGGACGCCGGATTTCAGCCCCAGCATTTT.

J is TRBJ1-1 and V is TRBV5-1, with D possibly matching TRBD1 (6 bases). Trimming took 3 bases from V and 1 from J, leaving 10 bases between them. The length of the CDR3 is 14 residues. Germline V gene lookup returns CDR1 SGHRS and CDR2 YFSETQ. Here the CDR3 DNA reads TGCGCCAGCAGCTCGAGGGGGGAGAACACTGAAGCTTTCTTT. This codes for CASSSRGENTEAFF.

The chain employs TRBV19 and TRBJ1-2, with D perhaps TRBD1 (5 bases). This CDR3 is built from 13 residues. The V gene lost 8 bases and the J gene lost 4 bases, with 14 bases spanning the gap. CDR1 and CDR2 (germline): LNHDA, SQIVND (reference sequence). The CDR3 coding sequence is TGTGCCAGTTCTATCAGGGTTGGCTATGGCTACACCTTC. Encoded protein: CASSIRVGYGYTF.

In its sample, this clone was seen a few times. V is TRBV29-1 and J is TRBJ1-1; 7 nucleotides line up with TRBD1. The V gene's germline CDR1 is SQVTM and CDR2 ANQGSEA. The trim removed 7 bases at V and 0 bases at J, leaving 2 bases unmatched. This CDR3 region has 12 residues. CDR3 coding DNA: TGCAGCGGAACAGGGGTGAACACTGAAGCTTTCTTT. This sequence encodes CSGTGVNTEAFF.

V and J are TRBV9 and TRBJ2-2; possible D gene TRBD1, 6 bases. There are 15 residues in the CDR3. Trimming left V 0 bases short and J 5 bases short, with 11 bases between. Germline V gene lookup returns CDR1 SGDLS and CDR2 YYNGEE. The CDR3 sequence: CASSVAPGTTGELFF. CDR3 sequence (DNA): TGTGCCAGCAGCGTAGCCCCAGGGACAACCGGGGAGCTGTTTTTT.

The CDR3: CASSSAGDNSPLHF. The DNA of the CDR3 is TGTGCCAGCAGTAGCGCCGGGGATAATTCACCCCTCCACTTT. The V call is TRBV2, the J call TRBJ1-6; unclear D gene. The CDR3 covers 14 residues. Trimming removed 5 bases at V and 5 bases at J, with 10 bases between. From germline, CDR1 is SNHLY and CDR2 FYNNEI.

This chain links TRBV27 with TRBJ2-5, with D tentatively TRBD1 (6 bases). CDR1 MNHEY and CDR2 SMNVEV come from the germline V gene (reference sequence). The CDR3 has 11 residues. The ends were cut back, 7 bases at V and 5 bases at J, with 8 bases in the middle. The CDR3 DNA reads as TGTGCCAGCACTAGGGGGGAGACCCAGTACTTC. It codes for CASTRGETQYF.